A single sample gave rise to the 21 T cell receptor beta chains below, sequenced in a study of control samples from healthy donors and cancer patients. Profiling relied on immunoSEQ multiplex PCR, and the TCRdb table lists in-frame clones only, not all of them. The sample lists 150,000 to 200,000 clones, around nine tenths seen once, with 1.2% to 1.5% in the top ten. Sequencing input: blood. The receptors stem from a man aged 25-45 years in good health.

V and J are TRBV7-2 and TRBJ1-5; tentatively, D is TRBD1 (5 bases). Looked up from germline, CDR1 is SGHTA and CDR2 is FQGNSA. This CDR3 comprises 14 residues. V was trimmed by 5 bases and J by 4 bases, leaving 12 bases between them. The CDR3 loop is CASSPGGSNQPQHF. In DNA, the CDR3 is TGTGCCAGCAGCCCTGGGGGGAGTAATCAGCCCCAGCATTTT. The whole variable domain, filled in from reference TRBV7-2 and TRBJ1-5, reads GAGVSQSPSNKVTEKGKDVELRCDPISGHTALYWYRQSLGQGLEFLIYFQGNSAPDKSGLPSDRFSAERTGGSVSTLTIQRTQQEDSAVYLCASSPGGSNQPQHFGDGTRLSIL.

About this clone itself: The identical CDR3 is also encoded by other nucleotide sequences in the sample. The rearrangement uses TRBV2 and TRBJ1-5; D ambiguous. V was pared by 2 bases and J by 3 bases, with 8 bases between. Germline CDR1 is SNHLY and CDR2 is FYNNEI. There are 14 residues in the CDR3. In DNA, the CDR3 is TGTGCCAGCAGTGAACGGGGATCCAATCAGCCCCAGCATTTT. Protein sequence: CASSERGSNQPQHF.

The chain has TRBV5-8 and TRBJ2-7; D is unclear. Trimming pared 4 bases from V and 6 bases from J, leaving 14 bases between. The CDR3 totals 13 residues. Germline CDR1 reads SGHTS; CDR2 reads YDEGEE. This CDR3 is CASSTTDLGEQYF. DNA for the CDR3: TGTGCCAGCAGCACAACCGATTTGGGCGAGCAGTACTTC.

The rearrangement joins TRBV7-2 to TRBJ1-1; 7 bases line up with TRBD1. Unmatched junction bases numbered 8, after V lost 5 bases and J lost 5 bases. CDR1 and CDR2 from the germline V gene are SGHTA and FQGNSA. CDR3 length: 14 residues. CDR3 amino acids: CASSGKGARTEAFF. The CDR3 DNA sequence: TGTGCCAGCAGCGGTAAGGGGGCGCGGACTGAAGCTTTCTTT.

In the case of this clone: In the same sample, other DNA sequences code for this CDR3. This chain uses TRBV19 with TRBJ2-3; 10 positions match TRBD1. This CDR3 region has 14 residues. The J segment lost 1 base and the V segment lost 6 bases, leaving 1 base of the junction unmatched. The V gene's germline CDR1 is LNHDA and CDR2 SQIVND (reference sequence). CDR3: CASRDRGRTDTQYF. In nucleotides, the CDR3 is TGTGCCAGTAGAGACAGGGGGCGCACAGATACGCAGTATTTT.

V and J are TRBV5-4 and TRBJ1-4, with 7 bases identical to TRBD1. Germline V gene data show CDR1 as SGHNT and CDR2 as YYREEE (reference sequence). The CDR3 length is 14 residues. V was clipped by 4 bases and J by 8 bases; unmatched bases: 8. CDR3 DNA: TGTGCCAGCAGCCCGAGACAGGGAGACGAAAAACTGTTTTTT. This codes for CASSPRQGDEKLFF.

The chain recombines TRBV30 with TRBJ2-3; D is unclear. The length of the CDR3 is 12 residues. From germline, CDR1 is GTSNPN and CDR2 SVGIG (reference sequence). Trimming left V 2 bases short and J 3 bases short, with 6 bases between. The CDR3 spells CAWSPKTDTQYF. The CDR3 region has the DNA TGTGCCTGGAGTCCTAAAACAGATACGCAGTATTTT.

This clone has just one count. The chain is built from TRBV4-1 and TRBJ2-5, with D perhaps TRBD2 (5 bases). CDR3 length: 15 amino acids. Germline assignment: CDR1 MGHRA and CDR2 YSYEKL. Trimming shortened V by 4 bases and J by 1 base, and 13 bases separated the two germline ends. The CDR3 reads CASSLIGLAQETQYF. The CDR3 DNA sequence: TGCGCCAGCAGCCTCATAGGACTGGCCCAAGAGACCCAGTACTTC.

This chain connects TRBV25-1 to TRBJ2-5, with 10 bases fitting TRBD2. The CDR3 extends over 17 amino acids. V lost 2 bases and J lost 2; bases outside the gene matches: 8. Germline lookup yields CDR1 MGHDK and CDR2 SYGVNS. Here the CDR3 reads CASSEPSGGRQQETQYF. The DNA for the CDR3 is TGTGCCAGCAGTGAACCTAGCGGGGGCCGGCAACAAGAGACCCAGTACTTC.

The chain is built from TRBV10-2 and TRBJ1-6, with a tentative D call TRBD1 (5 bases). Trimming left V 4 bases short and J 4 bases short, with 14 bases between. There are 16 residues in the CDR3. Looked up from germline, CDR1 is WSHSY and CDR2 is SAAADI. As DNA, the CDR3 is TGCGCCAGCAGTGCTCCTGAGCAGGGATATAATTCACCCCTCCACTTT. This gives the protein CASSAPEQGYNSPLHF.

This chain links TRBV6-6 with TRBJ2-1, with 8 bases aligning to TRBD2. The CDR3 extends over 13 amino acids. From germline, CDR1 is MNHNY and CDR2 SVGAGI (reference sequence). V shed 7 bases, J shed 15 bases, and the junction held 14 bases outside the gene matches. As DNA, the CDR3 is TGTGCCAGCAATAAATCTCCGGGACTAGGGGCGTTCTTC. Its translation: CASNKSPGLGAFF.

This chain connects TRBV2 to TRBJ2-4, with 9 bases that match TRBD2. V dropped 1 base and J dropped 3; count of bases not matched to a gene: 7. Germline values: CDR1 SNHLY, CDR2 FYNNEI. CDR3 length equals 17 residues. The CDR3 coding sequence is TGTGCCAGCAGTGAAGTTGGCGGGAGGGCTCGCAAAAACATTCAGTACTTC. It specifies CASSEVGGRARKNIQYF. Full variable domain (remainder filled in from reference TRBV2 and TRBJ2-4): EPEVTQTPSHQVTQMGQEVILRCVPISNHLYFYWYRQILGQKVEFLVSFYNNEISEKSEIFDDQFSVERPDGSNFTLKIRSTKLEDSAMYFCASSEVGGRARKNIQYFGAGTRLSVL.

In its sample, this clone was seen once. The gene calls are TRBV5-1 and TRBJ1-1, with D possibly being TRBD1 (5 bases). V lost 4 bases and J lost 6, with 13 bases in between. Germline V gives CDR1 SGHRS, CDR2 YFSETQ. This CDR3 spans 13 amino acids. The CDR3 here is CASSPTGWAEAFF. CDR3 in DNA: TGCGCCAGCAGCCCTACAGGTTGGGCTGAAGCTTTCTTT.

The CDR3 sequence: CASSQIIRMGSPLHF. CDR3 DNA sequence: TGCGCCAGCAGCCAAATAATTAGGATGGGATCACCCCTCCACTTT. This chain connects TRBV4-3 to TRBJ1-6; D remains ambiguous. Trimming removed 2 bases from V and 10 bases from J, with 15 bases in between. The germline V gene has CDR1 LGHNA and CDR2 YSLEER. The CDR3 length is 15 residues.

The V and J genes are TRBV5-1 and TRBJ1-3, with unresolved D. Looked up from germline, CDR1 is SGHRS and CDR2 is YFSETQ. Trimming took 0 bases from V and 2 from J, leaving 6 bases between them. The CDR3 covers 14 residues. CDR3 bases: TGCGCCAGCAGCTTGGAAGATCCTGGAAACACCATATATTTT. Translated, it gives CASSLEDPGNTIYF.

This CDR3 is CASSSGRAYEQYF. The CDR3 DNA follows: TGTGCCAGTAGCAGCGGGAGGGCCTACGAGCAGTACTTC. The rearrangement joins TRBV19 to TRBJ2-7; 10 bases fit TRBD2. This CDR3 contains 13 residues. V dropped 6 bases and J dropped 2; count of bases not matched to a gene: 1. Germline CDR1 and CDR2: LNHDA and SQIVND (reference sequence).

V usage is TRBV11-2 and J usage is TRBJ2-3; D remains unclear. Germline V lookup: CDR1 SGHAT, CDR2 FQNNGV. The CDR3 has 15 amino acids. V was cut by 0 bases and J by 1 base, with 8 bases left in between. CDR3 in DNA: TGTGCCAGCAGCTTAGACGGTGGGGGCACAGATACGCAGTATTTT. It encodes CASSLDGGGTDTQYF.

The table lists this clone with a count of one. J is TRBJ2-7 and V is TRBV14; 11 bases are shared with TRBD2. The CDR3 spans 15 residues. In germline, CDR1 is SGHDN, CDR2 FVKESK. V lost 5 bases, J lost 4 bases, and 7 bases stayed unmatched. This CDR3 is CASSFRTSGFYEQYF. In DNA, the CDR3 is TGTGCCAGCAGCTTTCGGACTAGCGGGTTTTACGAGCAGTACTTC.

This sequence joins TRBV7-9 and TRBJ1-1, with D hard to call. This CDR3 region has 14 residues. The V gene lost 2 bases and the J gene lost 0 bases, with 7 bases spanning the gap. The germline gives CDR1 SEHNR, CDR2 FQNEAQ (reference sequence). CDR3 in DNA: TGTGCCAGCAGCTTACAACGGGTGAACACTGAAGCTTTCTTT. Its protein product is CASSLQRVNTEAFF.

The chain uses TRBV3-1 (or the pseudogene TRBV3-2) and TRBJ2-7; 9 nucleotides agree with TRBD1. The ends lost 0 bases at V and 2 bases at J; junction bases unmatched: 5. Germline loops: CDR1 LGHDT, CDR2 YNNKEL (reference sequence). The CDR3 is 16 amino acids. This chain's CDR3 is CASSQDLRTGAYEQYF. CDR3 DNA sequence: TGTGCCAGCAGCCAAGATTTACGGACAGGGGCCTACGAGCAGTACTTC.

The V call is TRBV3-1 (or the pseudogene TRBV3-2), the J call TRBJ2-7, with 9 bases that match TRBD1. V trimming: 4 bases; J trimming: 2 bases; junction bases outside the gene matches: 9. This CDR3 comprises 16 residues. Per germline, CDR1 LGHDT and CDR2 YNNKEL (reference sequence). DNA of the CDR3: TGTGCCAGCAGCCCGCGGACAGGGGAGATACCCTACGAGCAGTACTTC. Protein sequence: CASSPRTGEIPYEQYF.